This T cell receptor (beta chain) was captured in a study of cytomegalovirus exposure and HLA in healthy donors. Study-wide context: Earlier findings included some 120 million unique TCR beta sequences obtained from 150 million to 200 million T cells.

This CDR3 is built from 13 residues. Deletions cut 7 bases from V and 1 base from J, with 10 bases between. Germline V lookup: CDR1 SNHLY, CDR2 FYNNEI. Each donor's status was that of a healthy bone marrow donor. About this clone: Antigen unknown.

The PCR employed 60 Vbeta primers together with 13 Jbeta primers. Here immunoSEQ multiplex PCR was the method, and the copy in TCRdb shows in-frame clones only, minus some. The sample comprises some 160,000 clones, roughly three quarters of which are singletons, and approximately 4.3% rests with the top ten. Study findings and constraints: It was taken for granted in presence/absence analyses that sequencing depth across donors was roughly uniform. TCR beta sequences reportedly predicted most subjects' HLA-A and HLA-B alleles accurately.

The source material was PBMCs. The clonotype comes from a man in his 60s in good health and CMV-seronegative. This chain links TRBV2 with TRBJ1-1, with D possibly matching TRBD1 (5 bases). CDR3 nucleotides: TGTGCCAGCACCCTGACAGAGAACACTGAAGCTTTCTTT. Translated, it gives CASTLTENTEAFF.